The entry below describes one TCR beta chain. This sample was included in a study of T cell changes during pregnancy in multiple sclerosis. CDR1 SNHLY and CDR2 FYNNEI come from the germline V gene. V lost 7 bases and J lost 5, with 15 bases in between. CDR3 length: 13 residues. Only in-frame clones appear in the TCRdb table, and some are missing; sequencing was by immunoSEQ multiplex PCR. The top ten hold 2.3% of the sample, which has some 70,000 clones, around 92% seen once. This specimen consisted of peripheral blood, obtained in the first trimester of pregnancy. This chain uses TRBV2 with TRBJ2-7; D is possibly TRBD2 (6 bases). This TCR was sampled from a female donor with multiple sclerosis, enrolled in a pregnancy study. CDR3 protein: CASIGAGSNEQYF. CDR3 sequence (DNA): TGTGCCAGCATTGGGGCGGGATCAAACGAGCAGTACTTC. Variable domain in full (rest from reference TRBV2 and TRBJ2-7): EPEVTQTPSHQVTQMGQEVILRCVPISNHLYFYWYRQILGQKVEFLVSFYNNEISEKSEIFDDQFSVERPDGSNFTLKIRSTKLEDSAMYFCASIGAGSNEQYFGPGTRLTVT.